The rows below give T cell receptor beta chains drawn from one sample of a study of T cell changes during pregnancy in multiple sclerosis. Profiled with immunoSEQ multiplex PCR; TCRdb holds only in-frame clones, not every one. This sample has about 60,000 clones, with about 92% found just once. Here the sequenced sample was peripheral blood, taken in the first trimester of pregnancy. The receptors originated from a female donor with multiple sclerosis, enrolled in a pregnancy study. CDR3s leave out the opening cysteine and the closing phenylalanine or tryptophan.

cdr3_aa: ASSYFKGVDEQY; j_call: TRBJ2-7; v_call: TRBV6-6
cdr3_aa: ASSQNSGGPRGEQY; j_call: TRBJ2-7; v_call: TRBV7-2
cdr3_aa: ASSYGFGGGTNTDTQY; j_call: TRBJ2-3; v_call: TRBV7-2
cdr3_aa: ASSSLAGGGYNEQF; j_call: TRBJ2-1; v_call: TRBV11-1
cdr3_aa: ASSLYNTEAF; j_call: TRBJ1-1; v_call: TRBV5-1
cdr3_aa: ASSAGLARKETQY; j_call: TRBJ2-5; v_call: TRBV9
cdr3_aa: ASSPPLINTEAF; j_call: TRBJ1-1; v_call: TRBV18
cdr3_aa: ASSYRDSSYEQY; j_call: NA; v_call: TRBV5-1
cdr3_aa: ASSSLRAGGPEQY; j_call: TRBJ2-7; v_call: TRBV7-9
cdr3_aa: ASTRAGTPSDTQY; j_call: TRBJ2-3; v_call: TRBV27
cdr3_aa: ASRTGNTEAF; j_call: TRBJ1-1; v_call: TRBV5-1
cdr3_aa: ASSVPRRSASTDTQY; j_call: TRBJ2-3; v_call: TRBV5-6
cdr3_aa: ASSPAGQGWRYEQY; j_call: TRBJ2-7; v_call: TRBV7-9
cdr3_aa: ASSQDDWQNPT; j_call: TRBJ1-2; v_call: TRBV4-2
cdr3_aa: AWSRDSDNSPLH; j_call: TRBJ1-6; v_call: TRBV30
cdr3_aa: ASRDRPSTGELF; j_call: TRBJ2-2; v_call: TRBV27
cdr3_aa: ASTGNSNQPQH; j_call: TRBJ1-5; v_call: TRBV25-1
cdr3_aa: ASSVPGQEESGQY; j_call: TRBJ2-3; v_call: TRBV4-1
cdr3_aa: ASSLGQRIEQY; j_call: TRBJ2-7; v_call: TRBV27
cdr3_aa: AWSPRENQPQH; j_call: TRBJ1-5; v_call: TRBV30
cdr3_aa: ASSGTGNYEQY; j_call: TRBJ2-7; v_call: TRBV27
cdr3_aa: ASSLMAVELEAF; j_call: TRBJ1-1; v_call: TRBV5-5
cdr3_aa: ASSPGGGNEKLF; j_call: TRBJ1-4; v_call: TRBV4-3
cdr3_aa: ASSPEADSEQY; j_call: TRBJ2-7; v_call: TRBV18
cdr3_aa: ASSILGRLGGETQY; j_call: TRBJ2-5; v_call: TRBV19
cdr3_aa: ATKRLAEETQY; j_call: TRBJ2-5; v_call: TRBV6-5
cdr3_aa: SARRREGYT; j_call: TRBJ1-2; v_call: TRBV20-1
cdr3_aa: ASTPGQGILGEQY; j_call: TRBJ2-7; v_call: TRBV21-1
cdr3_aa: ASRKRDRVTEAF; j_call: TRBJ1-1; v_call: TRBV6-5
cdr3_aa: ASADLGGSYEQY; j_call: TRBJ2-7; v_call: TRBV7-9
cdr3_aa: ASSGTRGGRNTQY; j_call: TRBJ2-3; v_call: TRBV6-1
cdr3_aa: ASSLALPDEQY; j_call: TRBJ2-7; v_call: TRBV11-1
cdr3_aa: ASSLTGGLQETQY; j_call: TRBJ2-5; v_call: TRBV5-1
cdr3_aa: ASSLGQGGMNTEAF; j_call: TRBJ1-1; v_call: TRBV2
cdr3_aa: AISESKRAGGNQPQH; j_call: TRBJ1-5; v_call: TRBV10-3
cdr3_aa: ASSQTVQETQY; j_call: TRBJ2-5; v_call: TRBV11-2
cdr3_aa: ASSEGGGSTDTQY; j_call: TRBJ2-3; v_call: TRBV9
cdr3_aa: ASSSPRPVEQY; j_call: TRBJ2-7; v_call: TRBV5-6
cdr3_aa: ASSQPTSGGTSTDTQY; j_call: TRBJ2-3; v_call: TRBV9
cdr3_aa: ASSLAAGANYGYT; j_call: TRBJ1-2; v_call: TRBV5-5
cdr3_aa: ASSSQGGASYEQY; j_call: TRBJ2-7; v_call: TRBV13
cdr3_aa: ASSLDIEKQY; j_call: TRBJ2-7; v_call: TRBV7-2